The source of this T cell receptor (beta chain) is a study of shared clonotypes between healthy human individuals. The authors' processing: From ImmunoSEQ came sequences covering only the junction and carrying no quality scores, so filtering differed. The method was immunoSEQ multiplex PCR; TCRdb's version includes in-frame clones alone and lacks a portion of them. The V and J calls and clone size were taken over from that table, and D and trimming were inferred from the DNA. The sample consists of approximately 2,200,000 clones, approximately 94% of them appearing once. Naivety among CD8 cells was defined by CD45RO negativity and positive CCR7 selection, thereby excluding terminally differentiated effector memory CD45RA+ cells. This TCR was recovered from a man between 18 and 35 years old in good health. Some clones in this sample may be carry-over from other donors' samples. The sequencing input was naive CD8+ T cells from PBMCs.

The chain's CDR3 is CASSYGYQEDFF. The CDR3 DNA is TGTGCCAGCAGTTACGGGTACCAAGAGGATTTCTTT. The V gene is TRBV6-5, the J gene TRBJ1-1; unclear D gene. The CDR3 runs to 12 residues. Trimming shortened V by 2 bases and J by 13 bases, and 14 bases separated the two germline ends. Germline CDR1 reads MNHEY; CDR2 reads SVGAGI.